This TCR beta chain was sequenced for a study of regulatory T cells in long-lasting Graves disease. This clonotype was observed many times. The CDR3 runs 15 residues. V lost 2 bases to trimming and J lost 6 bases, with 17 bases between them. Germline values: CDR1 ENHRY, CDR2 SYGVKD. Through Arm-PCR of CDR3 regions and iRepertoire HTBI primers, TCR beta libraries were built. TCRdb itself ran the multiplex PCR reads through MiXCR, one entry per CDR3 protein. The table has some 370,000 distinct CDR3 sequences, approximately 25% seen once. Stated time point: persistent/refractory GD, antithyroid drugs over 5 years with positive TRAb. PBMC RNA served as the TCR library source. Roughly 8.6 milliliters of peripheral blood were drawn into EDTA tubes.

Here the sequenced sample was peripheral blood mononuclear cells (PBMCs), taken when the disease was refractory, from a patient treated with antithyroid drugs. The clonotype was recovered from a woman aged 40 to 50 with Graves disease. The gene calls are TRBV10-3 and TRBJ2-7; D gene unclear. CDR3: CAISEPLFAAAEQYF. CDR3 in DNA: TGTGCCATCAGTGAGCCCCTATTCGCAGCCGCCGAGCAGTACTTC.